Below, one T cell receptor (beta chain) is given with its context. The clone's antigen remains unknown. No qualities accompany the bases; no much larger clone lies one base away. Library preparation used the immunoSEQ multiplex PCR assay. A mixture of 60 forward primers for TCR Vbeta segments and 13 reverse primers for TCR Jbeta segments was used in the multiplex PCR. A multiplex PCR assay on genomic DNA amplified the CDR3 region of rearranged TCR beta genes. The Illumina HiSeq System was used to sequence the amplified TCR beta libraries as 87-base-pair reads. In the paper's pipeline: Across the 700 or so repertoires, a later analysis counted around 80 million unique TCR beta chains, around 11 million of which were shared by at least two donors. Raw reads were error-corrected and collapsed into unique sequences by a nearest-neighbor algorithm in which closely related sequences were merged to remove PCR and sequencing errors. CDR3 sequences were aligned to IMGT reference sequences to assign V, D and J gene segments. Each retained sequence needed at least a six-nucleotide match to both a V gene segment and a J gene segment. Rearrangements were called productive when the CDR3 lacked stop codons and stayed in frame with V and J; all others were non-productive. Following IMGT convention, CDR3 was defined as the stretch from the second conserved V-encoded cysteine to the conserved J-encoded phenylalanine. In an earlier analysis of 500 to 650 of the donors, sequences lacking an unambiguous match to a single V gene segment were excluded. An earlier analysis of over 450 of the donors classified V segments as functional when productive rearrangements were above 56.7% and as segregating when the standard deviation between donors was above 5%. A statistical classification framework was built to diagnose cytomegalovirus status from the catalog of TCR beta chain sequences. In a later analysis, TCR nucleotide sequences were compared against IMGT/GENE-DB human TR gene sequences so that V and J genes could be assigned. The TCRdist pipeline was used in a later analysis to assign CDR3 sequences and most-parsimonious VDJ recombination scenarios. In a later analysis, each TCR beta chain was defined by its CDR3 amino acid sequence together with its V-gene family, and reads without a unique V-gene family were excluded. As a way to deal with suspected cross-contamination and a sequencing artifact, a later analysis dropped 592 nucleotide sequences that were highly shared and had low generation probability. For each public chain, a later analysis derived a clonal expansion index from normalized ranks of inferred template counts within each repertoire. In a later analysis, generation probabilities were computed with a VDJ recombination model fitted to out-of-frame rearrangements, and the resulting probabilities were checked against IGoR. Hypergeometric tests were used in a later analysis to score TCR-TCR, TCR-HLA and TCR-CMV co-occurrence, with a repertoire-size bias correction applied to the TCR pairs. False discovery rates were estimated in a later analysis by permuting HLA or CMV assignments 20 times. In a later analysis, co-occurring TCRs were grouped using DBSCAN, and TCRdist sequence similarity was added for clustering within HLA-allele-positive subsets. Co-occurrence clustering excluded repertoires with fewer than 30,000 or more than 120,000 public chains, plus five with anomalous nucleotide sharing. Entries here come from immuneACCESS through TCRdb and include only in-frame sequences with V and J called. Some clones fail to appear in such tables; in the studies checked, an unresolved V gene covers under half of the shortfall, and the cause of the remainder is unknown. Clonal size and the V and J genes are those of that table, whereas D and trimming came from the DNA. This sample gives 75,000 to 95,000 clones in total; approximately 85% of them show up just once. The ten largest clones take up roughly 5.3% of the sample.

This entry comes from a study of cytomegalovirus exposure and HLA in healthy donors (dated by TCRdb to about 2017). Background for the entire study: An earlier analysis of 587 of the donors reported 276 Gb of sequence data and 90 million to 120 million unique TCR beta sequences obtained from about 180 million T cells. Approximately 330 gigabases of sequencing data and around 88 million unique TCR sequences made up an early release that covered 500 to 650 HLA-typed donors. Among the roughly 430 genotyped donors, around 81% belonged to the genetic ancestry cluster associated with self-reported Caucasian donors. The aim of the study was to test whether cataloging public T cell receptors could identify signatures of past pathogen exposure. The study profiled the T cell repertoires of hundreds of subjects by immunosequencing and related them to cytomegalovirus serostatus. Along with the roughly 710-subject first cohort, a separate validation cohort of roughly 110 different subjects was used. To predict cytomegalovirus infection status, the study combined high-throughput TCR immunosequencing, statistical association of individual TCRs with disease status, and machine learning. A later analysis re-analyzed previously published TCR beta repertoires from approximately 670 donors and added high-resolution HLA genotyping to study TCR occurrence patterns. Rather than drawing on any new phenotypic data, the later analysis identified candidate immune exposures from TCR beta sequences and the way those sequences occurred across donors. In an earlier analysis of about 590 of the donors, high-throughput TCR beta sequencing was used to judge whether each TCR beta V gene segment behaved as functional or pseudogenic. Alongside the repertoire data, information on donor age, sex, ethnicity and CMV serostatus was compiled. In a later genetic analysis, genome-wide SNP genotypes for about three fifths of the roughly 670 donors were used, and that subset was treated as a discovery cohort. All discovery cohort repertoires had been generated on a single sequencing platform. HLA typing included class I and class II loci at four-digit resolution. The number of typed donors differed by locus: roughly 620-640 for A, B, C, DRB1 and DQB1; roughly 510 for DQA1; approximately 610 for DPA1; and about 450 for DPB1. Four to six DR-DQ haplotypes were handled as single units for association and clustering, since linkage in the cohort was strong. Among about 410 genotyped donors of the cohort, an average of around 240,000 unique TCR beta nucleotide sequences was sequenced per donor, of which about 18% were non-productive. On the study overall, not on this receptor specifically: In a later analysis, some 17,000 TCR beta sequences were associated with specific HLA alleles at a false discovery rate of 0.05. The cohort was sequenced for TCR beta chains only, and without alpha or paired-chain data the features that could be detected were limited. According to the authors, the approach could potentially be generalized to other disease states and immunological phenotypes. The earlier analysis of about 600 of the donors excluded 15 to 20 rarely observed V segments, including chromosome 9 orphons, because counts were too low. A cluster of highly shared sequence variants was judged likely to represent a technical artifact of the sequencing pipeline. Most TCR sequences were seen in very few donors, while some public TCRs were found in many individuals. A later genetic analysis reported fewer N-insertions in productive TCRs among donors in an Asian-associated ancestry cluster than the roughly 700-donor mean. A later analysis found that most CMV-associated TCR beta chains appeared HLA-restricted, with HLA associations seemingly driven largely by CMV exposure. HLA typing was unavailable for some donors at each locus, so association tests used only the typed subset. For the cohort, immune exposure information was limited to CMV serostatus. In a later analysis, the rate of TCR association differed among HLA loci, with DRB1 alleles having the most associated TCRs and HLA-C alleles having the fewest. According to a later analysis, parvovirus B19, influenza, CMV and Epstein-Barr virus appeared linked to several top co-occurrence clusters. The classifier was reported to diagnose cytomegalovirus status with high specificity and sensitivity in both the original and validation cohorts. The presence/absence analyses assumed that sequencing depth was roughly uniform across donors, and that assumption may not be true. A further reported finding was that TCR beta sequences accurately predicted the HLA-A and HLA-B alleles for most subjects in the first cohort. An earlier analysis of roughly 570 of the donors showed that most TCR beta V segments appeared in productive rearrangements either about 87% or about 30% of the time, which broadly matched IMGT annotations. In vitro tests confirmed that a few of the cytomegalovirus-associated TCR beta chains recognize cytomegalovirus antigens. Strong co-occurrence of HLA alleles, especially DR and DQ, made assigning TCR associations to individual alleles difficult. Some IMGT-functional V segments, including TRBV6-2 and TRBV6-3, could not be told apart with the 87-base-pair reads, so those segments were excluded. V-gene and J-gene trimming of TCR beta chains was associated with a missense DCLRE1C variant in a later genetic analysis, and the association was replicated in an independent cohort. Correlated functional status among segregating V segments might reflect linkage disequilibrium, but an unknown experimental factor could not be ruled out. A later analysis found that HLA-associated TCR beta chains were more clonally expanded and had lower generation probabilities than equally common non-associated chains. In the study, roughly 160 TCR beta chains were listed as associated with cytomegalovirus.

The cohort comprised some 700 healthy bone marrow donors. At the time of sampling, every cohort member was nominally healthy, though immune exposures that went unrecorded were likely present. The donor tested CMV seropositive, placing the donor among the 250 to 300 seropositive members of the cohort. Every donor gave a peripheral blood sample, and the peripheral blood mononuclear cells from that sample were used for TCR beta sequencing. The Qiagen DNeasy Blood Extraction Kit was used to extract genomic DNA from the blood cell samples. The CDR3 contains 19 residues, cysteine and phenylalanine counted. The kept DNA is CDR3 alone, 57 bases in frame from the first base. CDR1 is given as SQVTM and CDR2 as ANQGSEA, both from the germline V gene. The trim is 7 bases for V and 2 bases for J, with a gap of 32 bases between the germline ends.

The TCR was taken from a woman younger than 35 in good health and CMV-seropositive. The sequencing input was PBMCs. The rearrangement joined TRBV29-1 to TRBJ2-5; the D gene is perhaps TRBD2, on 6 matching bases. The sequence in DNA is TGCAGCGCAAAGAATAGAATGGCAGCAATGACAGCGGGTCAAGAGACCCAGTACTTC. It encodes CSAKNRMAAMTAGQETQYF.